This T cell receptor beta chain came from a study of identical twins. General observations from the study: Analyses of zero insertions could, in part, be confounded by invariant MAIT and iNKT cells.

As regards this clonotype: The target antigen is unknown.

The CDR3 totals 16 residues. V lost 1 base to trimming and J lost 3 bases, with 13 bases between them. Template switching created a universal primer site, and the cDNA included unique molecular identifiers. Via MiXCR, TCRdb re-called the 5' RACE reads, giving one row per CDR3 protein. Seen here are 520,000 or so distinct CDR3 sequences, roughly a fifth observed once, and the top ten hold around 0.91%. The sample also formed part of further work on T cells expressing NK-cell markers. Per that study: Among CD8+ T cells from about six donors, dominant NKG2C+ clonotypes accounted for roughly 1.0-7.0%.

Sequenced material: CD4+ T cells sorted from blood. The V call is TRBV12-3 or TRBV12-4, the J call TRBJ1-5, with a tentative D call TRBD1 (5 bases). The TCR was taken from a woman aged 18-29 years in good health. The CDR3 bases are TGTGCCAGCAGTTTAGTCAGGGCAGGCTCCAATCAGCCCCAGCATTTT. Amino acid sequence: CASSLVRAGSNQPQHF.